This T cell receptor beta chain was identified during a study of identical twins. cDNA carried unique molecular identifiers, and a universal primer site was added by template switching. TCRdb ran MiXCR on the 5' RACE reads and lists one entry per CDR3 protein. The repertoire holds 1.5 million or so distinct CDR3 sequences, with roughly a third as singletons. This clonotype occurred once. This CDR3 is 12 amino acids long. After removal of 7 bases from V and 5 bases from J, the junction contained 2 bases not matched to a gene. Germline V CDR1 and CDR2: SNHLY, FYNNEI. The rearrangement joins TRBV2 to TRBJ2-7; TRBD2 agrees at 10 bases. The specimen was cord blood. This clonotype originated in a newborn girl in good health. CDR3 in DNA: TGTGCCAGCACTAGCGGGAGCCACGAGCAGTACTTC. It specifies CASTSGSHEQYF.